Presented here are 3 T cell receptor beta chains from one specimen sequenced in a study of blood T cell repertoires in COVID-19. Using immunoSEQ multiplex PCR, the repertoire was profiled, and TCRdb retains in-frame clones only, with some absent. Of around 90,000 clones detected, 88% appear once; the ten largest clones hold just over 2%. What was sequenced was peripheral blood. These TCRs come from a man aged 50-60 years with COVID-19, enrolled during active disease.

The CDR3 region has the DNA TGTGCCAGCAGCTTATTGGCGGCAAACACTGAAGCTTTCTTT. It codes for CASSLLAANTEAFF. V usage is TRBV7-9 and J usage is TRBJ1-1; unclear D gene. The germline CDR1 and CDR2 sequences are SEHNR and FQNEAQ (reference sequence). V was clipped by 2 bases and J by 2 bases, with 9 bases between them. CDR3 length equals 14 residues. The full variable domain, with the rest looked up from reference TRBV7-9 and TRBJ1-1, is DTGVSQNPRHKITKRGQNVTFRCDPISEHNRLYWYRQTLGQGPEFLTYFQNEAQLEKSRLLSDRFSAERPKGSFSTLEIQRTEQGDSAMYLCASSLLAANTEAFFGQGTRLTVV.

The chain joins TRBV7-2 to TRBJ2-2; perhaps TRBD1 as D (7 bases). The CDR3 sequence is 15 residues long. Germline CDR1 reads SGHTA; CDR2 reads FQGNSA. The V and J ends lost 2 bases and 4 bases respectively, with 11 bases between them. CDR3 sequence: CASSLTGEVTGELFF. The CDR3, as DNA: TGTGCCAGCAGCTTAACAGGGGAGGTCACCGGGGAGCTGTTTTTT.

This rearrangement joins TRBV11-1 to TRBJ2-2, with 7 positions matching TRBD2. CDR3 length: 15 residues. Germline CDR1 is SGHAT and CDR2 is FQDESV (reference sequence). J gave up 0 bases and V 3 bases, and 1 base lay outside the gene matches. The CDR3 here is CASSFRGANTGELFF. The CDR3 DNA reads TGTGCCAGCAGCTTTCGGGGGGCGAACACCGGGGAGCTGTTTTTT.